The 17 T cell receptor beta chains below all came from one sample that was sequenced in a study of blood T cell repertoires in COVID-19. Profiled with immunoSEQ multiplex PCR; TCRdb holds only in-frame clones, not every one. The table records fewer than 250,000 clones, around 87% of them present only once. The sequencing input was peripheral blood. These receptors all stem from a man aged 60 to 69 with acute or convalescent COVID-19.

The J gene is TRBJ2-1, the V gene TRBV7-2; 9 nucleotides line up with TRBD2. The germline CDR1 and CDR2 sequences are SGHTA and FQGNSA. V lost 1 base and J lost 7; bases outside the gene matches: 8. The CDR3 has 16 amino acids. CDR3 sequence reads: CASSLDGGGASNEQFF. In DNA form, the CDR3 reads TGTGCCAGCAGCTTAGATGGCGGGGGGGCAAGTAATGAGCAGTTCTTC.

The V and J genes are TRBV5-5 and TRBJ2-7, with 7 nucleotides matching TRBD1. The germline V gene has CDR1 SGHKS and CDR2 YYEKEE (reference sequence). V trimming: 3 bases; J trimming: 3 bases; junction bases outside the gene matches: 9. The CDR3 extends over 15 amino acids. CDR3 loop: CASSSGTEFRYEQYF. The CDR3 nucleotides are TGTGCCAGCAGCTCCGGGACAGAGTTTCGCTACGAGCAGTACTTC. Supplemented by reference TRBV5-5 and TRBJ2-7, the full variable domain reads DAGVTQSPTHLIKTRGQQVTLRCSPISGHKSVSWYQQVLGQGPQFIFQYYEKEERGRGNFPDRFSARQFPNYSSELNVNALLLGDSALYLCASSSGTEFRYEQYFGPGTRLTVT.

This chain uses TRBV4-1 with TRBJ2-2; 12 bases line up with TRBD2. The CDR3 spans 16 residues. V lost 1 base and J lost 7; bases outside the gene matches: 4. The V gene's germline CDR1 is MGHRA and CDR2 YSYEKL. CDR3 nucleotide sequence: TGCGCCAGCAGCCAAGGGACTAGCGGGGTGGTCGGGGAGCTGTTTTTT. Translating it yields CASSQGTSGVVGELFF.

The CDR3, as DNA: TGTGCCAGCAGCCAAGGGGGGGGACCCCTCTCGGAGACCCAGTACTTC. Its translation is CASSQGGGPLSETQYF. This chain connects TRBV14 to TRBJ2-5; 7 bases are a match to TRBD2. The V gene end was trimmed by 1 base and the J gene end by 5 bases; junction bases not matched to a gene: 10. Germline CDR1 SGHDN, CDR2 FVKESK. CDR3 length: 16 residues.

This clone was counted once. The chain couples TRBV18 to TRBJ2-2, with a tentative D call TRBD2 (5 bases). V lost 3 bases, J lost 7 bases, and 9 bases lay in between. This CDR3 is built from 13 residues. Germline V gives CDR1 KGHSH, CDR2 LQKENI. The chain's CDR3 is CASSPGLDGELFF. CDR3 sequence (DNA): TGTGCCAGCTCACCCGGACTGGACGGGGAGCTGTTTTTT.

This chain connects TRBV28 to TRBJ2-3; 8 bases line up with TRBD2. The germline gives CDR1 MDHEN, CDR2 SYDVKM. Trimming cost V 10 bases and J 2 bases; bases outside gene matches: 14. This CDR3 has 16 residues. CDR3 in amino acids: CATLSGGAGATDTQYF. CDR3 sequence (DNA): TGTGCCACTCTGTCGGGGGGAGCGGGGGCCACAGATACGCAGTATTTT.

The chain couples TRBV10-2 to TRBJ1-6; 10 nucleotides align to TRBD1. The germline CDR1 and CDR2 sequences are WSHSY and SAAADI. With 3 bases clipped from V and 2 bases from J, the junction kept 4 bases outside the gene matches. This CDR3 has 17 residues. The CDR3 DNA is TGCGCCAGCAGTGACACCGGGACAGGGGCCTATAATTCACCCCTCCACTTT. The encoded protein is CASSDTGTGAYNSPLHF.

The V and J genes are TRBV10-3 and TRBJ1-2, with 9 nucleotides matching TRBD1. The CDR3 consists of 13 residues. After removal of 5 bases from V and 8 bases from J, the junction contained 6 bases not matched to a gene. Germline V gene data show CDR1 as ENHRY and CDR2 as SYGVKD. The CDR3 sequence: CAISPRTGEGYTF. The CDR3 DNA follows: TGTGCCATCAGTCCCCGGACAGGGGAGGGCTACACCTTC.

This clone was seen a few times. The chain has TRBV10-3 and TRBJ2-7; 10 nucleotides align to TRBD1. V shed 4 bases and J 5 bases; nucleotides not matched to a gene: 5. CDR1 is ENHRY and CDR2 is SYGVKD in the germline V gene. The CDR3 has 14 residues. CDR3 DNA sequence: TGTGCCATCAGTGTTCCGGGACAGGGGAACGAGCAGTACTTC. Its translation is CAISVPGQGNEQYF.

This chain connects TRBV7-6 to TRBJ2-3; 9 bases line up with TRBD1. CDR3 length: 15 residues. Looked up from germline, CDR1 is SGHVS and CDR2 is FNYEAQ. J lost 1 base, V lost 5 bases, and 4 bases had no gene match. The CDR3 reads CASSPRQGGTDTQYF. CDR3 DNA: TGTGCCAGCAGCCCGAGACAGGGGGGCACAGATACGCAGTATTTT.

This chain connects TRBV2 to TRBJ2-7; 8 bases fit TRBD2. The CDR3 extends over 14 amino acids. Per the germline V gene, CDR1 is SNHLY and CDR2 is FYNNEI. Losses at the gene ends were 7 bases for V and 1 base for J; bases not matched to a gene: 6. CDR3 bases: TGTGCCAGCATCAGGAGCGGGGGATCCTACGAGCAGTACTTC. Translated: CASIRSGGSYEQYF.

The J gene is TRBJ2-5, the V gene TRBV11-3, with D uncertain. CDR3 length: 12 residues. Germline lookup yields CDR1 SGHNT and CDR2 YENEEA. V dropped 4 bases and J dropped 0 bases, with 3 bases sitting between them. CDR3: CASSSDQETQYF. The DNA for the CDR3 is TGTGCCAGCAGCTCGGACCAAGAGACCCAGTACTTC.

The chain links TRBV7-2 to TRBJ2-3; D is undetermined. V lost 4 bases and J 1 base, leaving 15 bases between the germline ends. The CDR3 sequence is 16 residues long. The V gene's germline CDR1 is SGHTA and CDR2 FQGNSA. This CDR3 is CASSSTAQLRTDTQYF. Here the CDR3 DNA reads TGTGCCAGCAGCTCCACAGCCCAGCTACGCACAGATACGCAGTATTTT.

The chain combines TRBV4-1 with TRBJ2-7; no reliable D call. Trimming cost V 0 bases and J 4 bases, with 13 bases left between them. Per germline, CDR1 MGHRA and CDR2 YSYEKL. This CDR3 has 15 residues. The CDR3 region is CASSQDRRSTYEQYF. DNA for the CDR3: TGCGCCAGCAGCCAAGATCGAAGATCGACTTACGAGCAGTACTTC.

In this sample, this clone turned up once. The V gene is TRBV9, the J gene TRBJ1-1; D is perhaps TRBD1 (6 bases). V was trimmed by 0 bases and J by 4 bases, leaving 13 bases between them. CDR1 and CDR2 from the germline V gene are SGDLS and YYNGEE. CDR3 length: 15 residues. Here the CDR3 reads CASSVEGVGPTEAFF. The CDR3, as DNA: TGTGCCAGCAGCGTAGAGGGGGTCGGACCCACTGAAGCTTTCTTT.

The V call is TRBV6-2 or TRBV6-3, the J call TRBJ2-3; 12 bases align to TRBD2. The CDR3 extends over 20 amino acids. V lost 2 bases to trimming and J lost 8 bases; unmatched junction nucleotides: 20. Per germline, CDR1 MNHEY and CDR2 SVGEGT. CDR3: CASSYPGLAGPQSRWVTQYF. CDR3 sequence (DNA): TGTGCCAGCAGTTACCCCGGACTAGCGGGGCCCCAGTCGAGGTGGGTTACGCAGTATTTT.

This clone was counted a single time. CDR3 in amino acids: CASSSPEGGGRTDTQYF. For the CDR3, the DNA is TGTGCCAGCAGCTCACCCGAGGGGGGGGGCCGCACAGATACGCAGTATTTT. The rearrangement links TRBV11-3 to TRBJ2-3; D is perhaps TRBD2 (7 bases). Germline V CDR1 and CDR2: SGHNT, YENEEA. The CDR3 contains 17 residues. Trimming removed 4 bases from V and 1 base from J, with 18 bases in between.